This T cell receptor beta chain derives from a study of shared clonotypes between healthy human individuals. For the study at large: For every donor, three CD4 naive, three CD4 memory, two CD8 naive and one CD8 memory plates were used.

Broader study findings: Naive subsets usually exceeded memory subsets in estimated richness. A few donors shared around 5% of their naive CD4 clonotypes.

With regard to this clone: What it recognizes is unknown.

The CDR3 is 13 residues long. Germline V gene data show CDR1 as SGHAT and CDR2 as FQNNGV. V lost 3 bases to trimming and J lost 7 bases, with 9 bases between them. Repertoires were generated with immunoSEQ multiplex PCR, while TCRdb's copy carries only in-frame clones and drops some. There are 2 million to 2.5 million clones in the sample; approximately 94% occur only once, and roughly 0.13% lies in the top ten. Free of recent acute infections or vaccinations, the donors were healthy HIV-negative adults. The sequence derives from a young man in good health. The rearrangement joins TRBV11-2 to TRBJ1-4; perhaps TRBD1 as D (6 bases). The sample was naive CD4+ T cells sorted from blood. Subset noted: CD45RA+ positively selected. CDR3 nucleotides: TGTGCCAGCAGCTTCCTGGGGGCTGAAAAACTGTTTTTT. Protein: CASSFLGAEKLFF.